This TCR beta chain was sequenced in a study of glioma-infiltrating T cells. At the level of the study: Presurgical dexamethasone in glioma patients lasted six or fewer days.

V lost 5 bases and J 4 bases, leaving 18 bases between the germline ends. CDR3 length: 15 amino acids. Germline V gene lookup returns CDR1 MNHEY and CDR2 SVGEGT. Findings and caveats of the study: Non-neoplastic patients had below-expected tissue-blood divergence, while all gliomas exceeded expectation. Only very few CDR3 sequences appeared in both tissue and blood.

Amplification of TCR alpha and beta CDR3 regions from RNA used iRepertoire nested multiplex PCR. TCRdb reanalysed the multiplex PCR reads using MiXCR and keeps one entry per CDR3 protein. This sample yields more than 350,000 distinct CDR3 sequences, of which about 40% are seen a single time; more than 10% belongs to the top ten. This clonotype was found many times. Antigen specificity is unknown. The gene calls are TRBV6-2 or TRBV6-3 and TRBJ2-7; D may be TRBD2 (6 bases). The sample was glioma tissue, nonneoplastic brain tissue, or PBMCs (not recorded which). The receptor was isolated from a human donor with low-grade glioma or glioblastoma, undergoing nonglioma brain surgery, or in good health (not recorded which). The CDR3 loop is CASSLHLQEGYEQYF. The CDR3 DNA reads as TGTGCCAGCAGTCTCCACCTCCAGGAGGGATACGAGCAGTACTTC.